The clone carrying this T cell receptor (beta chain) has only a few counts. Data came from immunoSEQ multiplex PCR; TCRdb stores just in-frame clones and leaves some out. Here the sample spans about 170,000 clones, 70% to 90% being singletons. This entry belongs to a study of cytomegalovirus exposure and HLA in healthy donors. The CDR3 totals 15 residues. The germline V gene has CDR1 MNHEY and CDR2 SVGAGI. V lost 0 bases and J lost 7, with 15 bases in between. The chain employs TRBV6-5 and TRBJ1-2, with D possibly TRBD1 on 5 matching bases. The sequencing input was PBMCs. The TCR sequence derives from a woman aged 18-30 years in good health and CMV-seronegative. The chain's CDR3 is CASSYSKQGLGGYTF. The CDR3 bases are TGTGCCAGCAGTTACTCGAAGCAGGGTCTGGGTGGCTACACCTTC.